This record looks at one T cell receptor (beta chain) sequence and its context. This entry comes from a study of blood T cell repertoires in COVID-19. About the research overall: T cells, B-cell-depleted T cells, or PBMCs provided the cDNA or gDNA that served as material.

TCRdb's table, derived via immunoSEQ multiplex PCR, lists solely in-frame clones and lacks some. The table lists some 400,000 clones, roughly 92% of them singletons. The ends were cut back, 5 bases at V and 4 bases at J, with 17 bases in the middle. CDR1 is PRHDT, CDR2 FYEKMQ, per germline (reference sequence). The CDR3 is 15 residues long. Participant-given clinical history determined each cohort assignment. This clonotype was obtained from a woman between 35 and 50 years old who had been exposed to COVID-19. The source material was PBMCs or T cells enriched from blood (not recorded which). V and J are TRBV13 and TRBJ1-2, with D possibly matching TRBD1 (5 bases). CDR3 region: CASSEGPRGGYGYTF. The CDR3, as DNA: TGTGCCAGCAGCGAAGGCCCGAGGGGAGGCTATGGCTACACCTTC.